The 19 T cell receptor beta chains below were found in one sample sequenced in a study of T-cell reconstitution after alpha-beta-depleted transplantation in children. Preparation of the TCRbeta library was carried out with unique molecular identifiers. In TCRdb, the PCR reads were re-called with MiXCR into one record per CDR3 protein. The profile shows around 600,000 distinct CDR3 sequences, 20% to 25% of them singletons. The specimen comprised PBMCs, mostly from graft donor cells, sampled 360 days after TCRalphabeta/CD19-depleted stem cell transplant. Receptors were obtained from a boy younger than two who had a stem cell transplant for acute myeloid leukemia, so the T cells may come from the graft donor.

This clonotype came up a few times. V is TRBV6-2 or TRBV6-3 and J is TRBJ2-3, with no clear D. Germline V gives CDR1 MNHEY, CDR2 SVGEGT. Trimming shortened V by 9 bases and J by 3 bases, and 16 bases separated the two germline ends. There are 14 residues in the CDR3. The CDR3 loop reads CASSTRVWTDTQYF. CDR3 sequence (DNA): TGTGCCAGTTCAACCCGGGTCTGGACAGATACGCAGTATTTT.

This clonotype was seen at least ten times. The chain links TRBV28 to TRBJ2-7; TRBD1 matches 10 bases. Germline CDR1 MDHEN, CDR2 SYDVKM. This CDR3 is built from 16 residues. V shed 0 bases and J 8 bases; nucleotides not matched to a gene: 10. This CDR3 reads CASSLWGQGIKAQQYV. CDR3 bases: TGTGCCAGCAGTTTATGGGGACAGGGGATCAAAGCCCAGCAGTACGTC.

The CDR3 loop is CATSRAGVETQYF. In nucleotides, the CDR3 is TGTGCCACCAGCAGAGCAGGGGTGGAGACCCAGTACTTC. The chain has TRBV15 and TRBJ2-5, with D possibly matching TRBD1 (6 bases). Germline V CDR1 and CDR2: LNHNV, YYDKDF (reference sequence). Trimming shortened V by 1 base and J by 5 bases, and 8 bases separated the two germline ends. This CDR3 contains 13 residues.

This clonotype was seen only once. This chain uses TRBV27 with TRBJ2-7; TRBD1 matches 7 bases. Unmatched junction bases numbered 6, after V lost 2 bases and J lost 2 bases. The length of the CDR3 is 15 residues. Germline V gene lookup returns CDR1 MNHEY and CDR2 SMNVEV (reference sequence). CDR3 loop: CASSLTDRAPYEQYF. In nucleotides, the CDR3 is TGTGCCAGCAGTTTAACAGACAGGGCCCCCTACGAGCAGTACTTC.

The V call is TRBV27, the J call TRBJ2-3; perhaps TRBD1 as D (6 bases). The CDR3 loop spans 15 amino acids. V lost 3 bases and J 1 base, leaving 11 bases between the germline ends. Germline CDR1 and CDR2: MNHEY and SMNVEV (reference sequence). The DNA of the CDR3 is TGTGCCAGCAGTTTGACAGGTTGGCGCACAGATACGCAGTATTTT. Protein product: CASSLTGWRTDTQYF.

The chain combines TRBV7-9 with TRBJ2-2, with 8 bases that match TRBD2. Germline V CDR1 and CDR2: SEHNR, FQNEAQ (reference sequence). Trimming at V came to 2 bases and at J to 0 bases, leaving 2 bases not matched to a gene. The CDR3 is 16 amino acids. DNA for the CDR3: TGTGCCAGCAGCTTATCGGGGGGGACGAACACCGGGGAGCTGTTTTTT. Amino acid sequence: CASSLSGGTNTGELFF.

This clonotype was counted ten times or more. The CDR3 is CASSSRDSNDEQFF. In DNA, the CDR3 is TGTGCCAGCAGTTCCCGGGACTCAAACGATGAGCAGTTCTTC. V usage is TRBV28 and J usage is TRBJ2-1, with TRBD2 as a possible D gene (6 bases). V lost 4 bases and J lost 8, with 15 bases in between. The CDR3 loop spans 14 amino acids. The germline gives CDR1 MDHEN, CDR2 SYDVKM.

V is TRBV23-1 and J is TRBJ2-1; D may be TRBD1 (6 bases). TRBV23-1 qualifies as an ORF whose function is uncertain. The CDR3 is 18 amino acids. The V gene lost 0 bases and the J gene lost 3 bases, with 18 bases spanning the gap. The CDR3: CASSQSGSQGSFYNEQFF. In DNA, the CDR3 is TGCGCCAGCAGTCAATCCGGCTCACAGGGATCGTTCTACAATGAGCAGTTCTTC.

This clonotype turned up a few times. The chain employs TRBV6-1 and TRBJ2-5; the D is unclear. The germline V gene has CDR1 MNHNS and CDR2 SASEGT. This CDR3 comprises 13 residues. Trimming left V 6 bases short and J 4 bases short, with 12 bases between. CDR3 amino acids: CASSPSDVETQYF. DNA for the CDR3: TGTGCCAGCAGCCCCAGCGACGTAGAGACCCAGTACTTC.

This chain links TRBV27 with TRBJ2-7; perhaps TRBD1 as D (5 bases). V was trimmed by 4 bases and J by 2 bases, leaving 15 bases between them. The CDR3 extends over 15 amino acids. Germline V gives CDR1 MNHEY, CDR2 SMNVEV (reference sequence). This CDR3 is CASSWSPTAAYEQYF. The CDR3 nucleotides read TGTGCCAGCAGTTGGTCTCCGACAGCTGCCTACGAGCAGTACTTC.

In DNA, the CDR3 is TGTGCCAGCAGTGACGGGACAGCCGCTAATGAGCAGTTCTTC. This codes for CASSDGTAANEQFF. This chain links TRBV6-1 with TRBJ2-1, with TRBD1 matching 7 bases. V lost 3 bases and J lost 7; bases outside the gene matches: 6. This CDR3 is 14 amino acids long. CDR1 is MNHNS, CDR2 SASEGT, per germline.

This clonotype was observed a handful of times. This chain links TRBV29-1 with TRBJ1-2, with a tentative D call TRBD1 (6 bases). The CDR3 is 16 amino acids. Germline V gives CDR1 SQVTM, CDR2 ANQGSEA. V was pared by 4 bases and J by 5 bases, with 23 bases between. As DNA, the CDR3 is TGCAGCGTTGGGACGCACGGGGGCAGGAATTATTATGGCTACACCTTC. This codes for CSVGTHGGRNYYGYTF.

This clonotype showed up just a few times. This rearrangement joins TRBV18 to TRBJ1-5; 9 nucleotides align to TRBD1. V lost 2 bases, J lost 6 bases, and 8 bases stayed unmatched. CDR1 and CDR2 from the germline V gene are KGHSH and LQKENI. The CDR3 spans 16 residues. CDR3 amino acids: CASSPGLDRGSQPQHF. The DNA for the CDR3 is TGTGCCAGCTCACCAGGATTGGACAGGGGATCTCAGCCCCAGCATTTT.

The chain couples TRBV6-8 to TRBJ1-5, with D possibly matching TRBD1 (5 bases). The V end lost 2 bases, the J end lost 2 bases, and 13 bases lay between the germline ends. Germline CDR1 and CDR2: MNHGY and SAAAGT. The CDR3 is 16 amino acids. The CDR3 sequence is CASSYRDRLGNQPQHF. In DNA, the CDR3 is TGTGCCAGCAGTTACAGGGACCGTTTGGGCAATCAGCCCCAGCATTTT.

DNA for the CDR3: TGCAGTGCTAGGGGGACCGAAAGACCCTACGAGCAGTACTTC. Translating gives CSARGTERPYEQYF. The J gene is TRBJ2-7, the V gene TRBV20-1; D may correspond to TRBD1 or TRBD2 (5 bases each). CDR1 DFQATT and CDR2 SNEGSKA come from the germline V gene (reference sequence). The CDR3 has 14 residues. Trimming removed 3 bases at V and 2 bases at J, with 14 bases between.

The gene calls are TRBV20-1 and TRBJ1-5; D remains unclear. V dropped 4 bases and J dropped 4 bases, with 8 bases sitting between them. This CDR3 contains 12 residues. Germline V gene lookup returns CDR1 DFQATT and CDR2 SNEGSKA (reference sequence). The CDR3 is CSAIDGNQPQHF. The CDR3 nucleotides are TGCAGTGCTATTGATGGGAATCAGCCCCAGCATTTT.

Concerning this clonotype itself: It may be a read error: a sequence one base away is much more abundant. The genes are TRBV5-1 and TRBJ2-2; TRBD1 matches at 7 bases. CDR1 is SGHRS, CDR2 YFSETQ, per germline. The CDR3 is 14 residues long. V lost 4 bases, J lost 3 bases, and 3 bases stayed unmatched. The CDR3 spells CASSPGQYTGELFF. In DNA, the CDR3 is TGCGCCAGCAGCCCGGGACAGTACACCGGGGAGCTGTTTTTT.

This clonotype was seen many times. The chain links TRBV6-2 or TRBV6-3 to TRBJ2-7; no reliable D call. The CDR3 is 14 residues long. Trimming took off 4 bases at V and 0 bases at J, with 10 bases between the two ends. The germline V gene encodes CDR1 MNHEY and CDR2 SVGEGT. The CDR3 sequence is CASSSHGVSYEQYF. DNA of the CDR3: TGTGCCAGCAGTTCCCATGGGGTCTCCTACGAGCAGTACTTC.

This clonotype was counted only a few times. V usage is TRBV7-2 and J usage is TRBJ2-2; D is ambiguous. The germline CDR1 and CDR2 sequences are SGHTA and FQGNSA. The CDR3 loop spans 15 amino acids. Trimming removed 7 bases at V and 2 bases at J, with 14 bases between. The CDR3: CASTTRSGNTGELFF. The CDR3 DNA reads TGTGCCAGCACCACCCGTTCCGGTAACACCGGGGAGCTGTTTTTT.